This TCR beta chain comes out of a study of blood T cell repertoires in COVID-19. Turning to the study itself: The analysed material was cDNA or gDNA that came from T cells, B-cell-depleted T cells, or PBMCs.

In the original processing: For nucleated cells, counts were estimated from reference gene primer amplification. Using immunoSEQ multiplex PCR, the repertoire was profiled, and TCRdb retains in-frame clones only, with some absent. D and trimming come from the DNA, and the V and J calls and clone size come from that table. Here the sample spans roughly 63,000 clones, 60% to 80% being singletons. This CDR3 spans 13 amino acids. CDR1 and CDR2 (germline): MDHEN, SYDVKM. V was cut by 6 bases and J by 6 bases, with 13 bases left in between. This clonotype was sampled from a man older than 75 with acute or convalescent COVID-19. The V and J genes are TRBV28 and TRBJ2-3; no reliable D call. The sequencing input was peripheral blood. The DNA of the CDR3 is TGTGCCAGCAGCCTAGTAACACTGGATACGCAGTATTTT. Its protein is CASSLVTLDTQYF.